The rows below give T cell receptor beta chains drawn from one sample of a study of blood T cell repertoires in COVID-19. TCRdb's table, derived via immunoSEQ multiplex PCR, lists solely in-frame clones and lacks some. This sample has more than 150,000 clones, with roughly 89% found just once. The sequencing sample was made of peripheral blood. These TCRs come from a woman under 30 who had recovered from COVID-19. Each CDR3 is given with its conserved first and last residue. For some rows the clone size is stated as once, few or many, or as a class when expanded; others skip it.

v_call: TRBV6-5
j_call: TRBJ2-2
clone_size: NA
cdr3_aa: CASKLTSGSTGELFF

v_call: TRBV10-1
j_call: TRBJ2-7
clone_size: NA
cdr3_aa: CASSRRETGGHEQYF

v_call: TRBV11-2
j_call: TRBJ2-3
clone_size: NA
cdr3_aa: CASRSAGITDTQYF

v_call: TRBV24-1
j_call: TRBJ2-3
clone_size: NA
cdr3_aa: CATSDFSLSDTQYF

v_call: TRBV28
j_call: TRBJ1-2
clone_size: few
cdr3_aa: CASSADRSYGYTF

v_call: TRBV20-1
j_call: TRBJ1-6
clone_size: NA
cdr3_aa: CSASTGYSPLHF

v_call: TRBV19
j_call: TRBJ2-2
clone_size: NA
cdr3_aa: CASSTSGHPNTGELFF

v_call: TRBV12-3/TRBV12-4
j_call: TRBJ1-2
clone_size: once
cdr3_aa: CASSTGQFYGYTF

v_call: TRBV4-1
j_call: TRBJ1-2
clone_size: NA
cdr3_aa: CASSQGSGDPGYTF

v_call: TRBV19
j_call: TRBJ2-7
clone_size: NA
cdr3_aa: CASSIATGSYEQYF

v_call: TRBV21-1
j_call: TRBJ1-6
clone_size: NA
cdr3_aa: CASSNQTGKRVYSPLHF

v_call: TRBV2
j_call: TRBJ2-1
clone_size: NA
cdr3_aa: CASSEARWEAYEQFF

v_call: TRBV20-1
j_call: TRBJ2-3
clone_size: NA
cdr3_aa: CSADRDNTQYF

v_call: TRBV13
j_call: TRBJ1-2
clone_size: NA
cdr3_aa: CASSSPPGQGQRGYGYTF

v_call: TRBV7-3
j_call: TRBJ2-5
clone_size: NA
cdr3_aa: CASSRSSQETQYF

v_call: TRBV19
j_call: TRBJ1-2
clone_size: NA
cdr3_aa: CASSYREPNYGYTF

v_call: TRBV18
j_call: TRBJ1-4
clone_size: NA
cdr3_aa: CASSRQPPNNEKLFF

v_call: TRBV24-1
j_call: TRBJ2-1
clone_size: NA
cdr3_aa: CATSDLVPGQGMNEQFF

v_call: TRBV28
j_call: TRBJ2-5
clone_size: NA
cdr3_aa: CASSQDRGRETQYF

v_call: TRBV9
j_call: TRBJ1-4
clone_size: NA
cdr3_aa: CASSYRGSTNEKLFF

v_call: TRBV19
j_call: TRBJ1-2
clone_size: NA
cdr3_aa: CASNDRGENYGYTF

v_call: TRBV20-1
j_call: TRBJ1-2
clone_size: NA
cdr3_aa: CSAAVNYGYTF

v_call: TRBV10-3
j_call: TRBJ1-1
clone_size: NA
cdr3_aa: CATNRQGAEAFF

v_call: TRBV9
j_call: TRBJ2-5
clone_size: NA
cdr3_aa: CASSVAGAGETQYF

v_call: TRBV12-2
j_call: TRBJ1-1
clone_size: NA
cdr3_aa: CASRLATGLHTEAFF

v_call: TRBV28
j_call: TRBJ2-7
clone_size: NA
cdr3_aa: CASSSLAGGLYEQYF

v_call: TRBV7-9
j_call: TRBJ2-2
clone_size: NA
cdr3_aa: CASSPLAGGNTGELFF

v_call: TRBV21-1
j_call: TRBJ2-1
clone_size: NA
cdr3_aa: CASSISGRASNEQFF

v_call: TRBV10-3
j_call: TRBJ2-1
clone_size: NA
cdr3_aa: CAISPTSGIHNEQFF

v_call: TRBV9
j_call: TRBJ1-2
clone_size: NA
cdr3_aa: CASSTSRDRGNNYGYTF

v_call: TRBV24-1
j_call: TRBJ1-2
clone_size: NA
cdr3_aa: CATSDRGQQRGYTF

v_call: TRBV20-1
j_call: TRBJ2-5
clone_size: NA
cdr3_aa: CSASSRRLSQETQYF

v_call: TRBV18
j_call: TRBJ2-7
clone_size: NA
cdr3_aa: CASSPPGTRAGYEQYF

v_call: TRBV3-1/TRBV3-2
j_call: TRBJ1-2
clone_size: NA
cdr3_aa: CASSQGSGQSYGYTF

v_call: TRBV6-2/TRBV6-3
j_call: TRBJ2-5
clone_size: NA
cdr3_aa: CASSSRSGAETQYF

v_call: TRBV7-3
j_call: TRBJ2-7
clone_size: NA
cdr3_aa: CASSLSGGASWEQYF

v_call: TRBV6-2/TRBV6-3
j_call: TRBJ2-2
clone_size: once
cdr3_aa: CASSLTTSGGANTGELFF

v_call: TRBV11-3
j_call: TRBJ2-1
clone_size: NA
cdr3_aa: CASSLDSSGRTTYNEQFF

v_call: TRBV6-5
j_call: TRBJ1-2
clone_size: NA
cdr3_aa: CASSYSGGYGYTF